This T cell receptor beta chain was identified in a study of radiotherapy plus CTLA-4 blockade in lung cancer. Study at large: 18% of patients responded objectively, and about 33% achieved disease control. General study results and limits: Early clone dynamics of blood T cells, plus interferon-beta, reportedly predicted response best. Researchers report tumor-derived TCR clones expanding in blood after radiotherapy plus ipilimumab.

On this clone: Its target is not known.

TCRdb's copy holds only in-frame clones and misses some; the assay was immunoSEQ multiplex PCR. This sample carries some 120,000 clones, roughly four fifths of them seen once, and the ten largest clones take about 3.5%. The V gene lost 5 bases and the J gene lost 3 bases, with 10 bases spanning the gap. The V gene's germline CDR1 is MNHEY and CDR2 SVGAGI. The CDR3 has 13 amino acids. The chain carries TRBV6-5 and TRBJ1-1, with a tentative D call TRBD1 (6 bases). This clonotype originated in a human donor with non-small cell lung cancer that progressed on radiotherapy plus ipilimumab. Some clones in this sample may be carry-over from other donors' samples. This sample comprised peripheral blood, obtained from a patient treated with radiotherapy plus ipilimumab. The CDR3 region is CASSENRDTEAFF. The CDR3 nucleotides are TGTGCCAGCAGTGAAAACAGGGACACTGAAGCTTTCTTT.